The 10 T cell receptor beta chains below were found in one sample sequenced in a study of T cell responses to AZD1222 COVID-19 vaccine. Sequencing used immunoSEQ multiplex PCR; TCRdb keeps in-frame clones, though not all of them. The sample has 150,000 to 200,000 clones, about 94% seen once. The source material was peripheral blood, sampled on day 0 of AZD1222 vaccination. All receptors derive from an adult in good health.

The chain uses TRBV7-8 and TRBJ1-6, with D perhaps matching TRBD1 (6 bases). Germline values: CDR1 SGHVS, CDR2 FQNEAQ. Between the trimmed V and J ends, which lost 5 bases and 7 bases, there was a span of 21 bases. The CDR3 is 17 amino acids. The CDR3 bases are TGTGCCAGCAGCCCCACCGTGGGGGGGGCAAACAATTCACCCCTCCACTTT. Translating gives CASSPTVGGANNSPLHF.

This clone was detected only a few times. The rearrangement joins TRBV28 to TRBJ1-2; 8 nucleotides agree with TRBD1. This CDR3 is 13 amino acids long. Germline-derived CDR1 and CDR2 are MDHEN and SYDVKM. With V trimmed by 6 bases and J by 3 bases, 3 bases remained unmatched. The CDR3, as DNA: TGTGCCAGCAGCCAGGGACAGGACTATGGCTACACCTTC. This codes for CASSQGQDYGYTF.

This chain uses TRBV4-1 with TRBJ2-7; possibly TRBD1 for D (5 bases). This CDR3 has 13 residues. V was clipped by 0 bases and J by 4 bases, with 7 bases between them. Germline loops: CDR1 MGHRA, CDR2 YSYEKL. CDR3 in amino acids: CASSQETEYEQYF. In nucleotides, the CDR3 is TGCGCCAGCAGCCAAGAGACAGAGTACGAGCAGTACTTC.

The chain links TRBV19 to TRBJ1-1; a possible D gene is TRBD1 (5 bases). The V end was cut by 3 bases, the J end by 5 bases, with 13 bases between. The V gene's germline CDR1 is LNHDA and CDR2 SQIVND (reference sequence). CDR3 length equals 14 residues. CDR3 bases: TGTGCCAGTAGTATTGGGGGAGTAAGAACTGAAGCTTTCTTT. Its protein is CASSIGGVRTEAFF.

The chain joins TRBV9 to TRBJ1-2; tentatively, D is TRBD1 (6 bases). V lost 2 bases, J lost 6 bases, and 14 bases lay in between. Germline V CDR1 and CDR2: SGDLS, YYNGEE. The CDR3 has 14 residues. The CDR3 sequence: CASSVGQGRDGYTF. CDR3 coding DNA: TGTGCCAGCAGCGTGGGGCAGGGGCGGGATGGCTACACCTTC.

V gene TRBV4-3 combines with J gene TRBJ2-3, with D possibly TRBD2 on 5 matching bases. CDR1 and CDR2 (germline): LGHNA, YSLEER. Between the trimmed V and J ends, which lost 1 base and 4 bases, there was a span of 9 bases. The CDR3 contains 14 residues. The CDR3 here is CASSQGGSADTQYF. CDR3 DNA sequence: TGCGCCAGCAGCCAAGGAGGGAGTGCAGATACGCAGTATTTT.

The rearrangement joins TRBV7-2 to TRBJ2-7; possibly TRBD1 or TRBD2 for D (5 bases each). Trimming pared 3 bases from V and 0 bases from J, leaving 9 bases between. CDR1 is SGHTA and CDR2 is FQGNSA in the germline V gene. The CDR3 extends over 14 amino acids. CDR3 in DNA: TGTGCCAGCAGCTTTACAGGACTCTCCTACGAGCAGTACTTC. It specifies CASSFTGLSYEQYF.

This CDR3 is CASSSRLAGILGEQYF. CDR3 DNA sequence: TGTGCCAGCAGTTCCCGACTAGCGGGGATTTTGGGCGAGCAGTACTTC. The V and J genes are TRBV6-2 or TRBV6-3 and TRBJ2-7; 11 bases fit TRBD2. The junction had 11 bases not matched to a gene; V was cut back by 4 bases and J by 6 bases. CDR1 is MNHEY, CDR2 SVGEGT, per germline. The CDR3 is 16 amino acids.

This clone showed up just once. This chain's CDR3 is CAWEGVGQFF. The CDR3 region has the DNA TGTGCCTGGGAAGGGGTTGGGCAGTTTTTT. The V call is TRBV30, the J call TRBJ1-4; D perhaps matches TRBD1 (5 bases). The germline V and J ends were trimmed by 5 bases and 16 bases, with 14 bases remaining between them. Germline values: CDR1 GTSNPN, CDR2 SVGIG (reference sequence). This CDR3 is built from 10 residues.

The V gene is TRBV28, the J gene TRBJ2-7; weak D call: TRBD2 (6 bases). Germline V gives CDR1 MDHEN, CDR2 SYDVKM. The CDR3 is 13 residues long. Trimming left V 5 bases short and J 7 bases short, with 15 bases between. CDR3 sequence (DNA): TGTGCCAGCAGTATCGCCAGGGCGGGGGAGCAGTACTTC. Its protein product is CASSIARAGEQYF.